The 25 T cell receptor beta chains below all came from one sample that was sequenced in a study of cytomegalovirus exposure and HLA in healthy donors. A multiplex PCR was run with 60 Vbeta primers and 13 Jbeta primers. Here immunoSEQ multiplex PCR was the method, and the copy in TCRdb shows in-frame clones only, minus some. This sample carries 140,000 or so clones, approximately 81% of them seen once, and the ten largest clones take around 4.5%. The specimen sequenced was PBMCs. These TCRs come from a woman aged 40-49 years in good health and CMV-seropositive.

V gene TRBV7-9 combines with J gene TRBJ2-1, with 10 bases lining up with TRBD2. The CDR3 is made up of 17 amino acids. The V gene end was trimmed by 3 bases and the J gene end by 2 bases; junction bases not matched to a gene: 7. Per the germline V gene, CDR1 is SEHNR and CDR2 is FQNEAQ (reference sequence). Here the CDR3 reads CASSFPTSGETYNEQFF. As DNA, the CDR3 is TGTGCCAGCAGCTTCCCAACTAGCGGGGAGACCTACAATGAGCAGTTCTTC.

This chain joins TRBV19 and TRBJ2-2; D is undetermined. The V and J ends lost 1 base and 5 bases respectively, with 8 bases between them. The CDR3 has 14 residues. CDR1 and CDR2 (germline): LNHDA, SQIVND (reference sequence). The CDR3 here is CASSIGTVTGELFF. Here the CDR3 DNA reads TGTGCCAGTAGTATAGGTACTGTTACCGGGGAGCTGTTTTTT.

The chain has TRBV27 and TRBJ2-7; TRBD2 agrees at 10 bases. V lost 0 bases, J lost 3 bases, and 8 bases stayed unmatched. The CDR3 spans 17 residues. The V gene's germline CDR1 is MNHEY and CDR2 SMNVEV (reference sequence). In DNA form, the CDR3 reads TGTGCCAGCAGTTTATCGGTCCTAGCGGGAGTCCGCTACGAGCAGTACTTC. Translating it yields CASSLSVLAGVRYEQYF.

CDR3 sequence: CAWSVRREGNQPQHF. The CDR3 region has the DNA TGTGCCTGGAGTGTACGCAGGGAGGGCAATCAGCCCCAGCATTTT. V is TRBV30 and J is TRBJ1-5, with D possibly being TRBD1 (5 bases). The germline V and J ends were trimmed by 0 bases and 2 bases, with 11 bases remaining between them. Germline CDR1 is GTSNPN and CDR2 is SVGIG (reference sequence). There are 15 residues in the CDR3. Full variable domain (remainder filled in from reference TRBV30 and TRBJ1-5): SQTIHQWPATLVQPVGSPLSLECTVEGTSNPNLYWYRQAAGRGLQLLFYSVGIGQISSEVPQNLSASRPQDRQFILSSKKLLLSDSGFYLCAWSVRREGNQPQHFGDGTRLSIL.

The rearrangement joins TRBV19 to TRBJ2-5; 7 bases are shared with TRBD1. The CDR3 is made up of 15 amino acids. After removal of 3 bases from V and 3 bases from J, the junction contained 7 bases not matched to a gene. Germline-derived CDR1 and CDR2 are LNHDA and SQIVND (reference sequence). The CDR3, as DNA: TGTGCCAGTAGTATGTCGGGACAGACTAAAGAGACCCAGTACTTC. This translates into CASSMSGQTKETQYF.

The chain joins TRBV4-1 to TRBJ2-7, with TRBD2 matching 10 bases. The CDR3 length is 16 residues. V shed 11 bases, J shed 4 bases, and the junction held 17 bases outside the gene matches. CDR1 is MGHRA and CDR2 is YSYEKL in the germline V gene. CDR3 coding DNA: TGCGCCTCTCGACAGGGCGCTAGCGGGAGTAGGTACGAGCAGTACTTC. As protein: CASRQGASGSRYEQYF.

The chain has TRBV29-1 and TRBJ1-1, with no clear D. CDR1 and CDR2 from the germline V gene are SQVTM and ANQGSEA. The CDR3 contains 11 residues. Trimming removed 6 bases from V and 11 bases from J, with 16 bases in between. CDR3 residues: CSVAVGEGAFF. For the CDR3, the DNA is TGCAGCGTGGCCGTGGGCGAAGGCGCTTTCTTT.

The sample holds a few counts of this clone. This rearrangement joins TRBV7-2 to TRBJ2-3; D is ambiguous. The ends were cut back, 3 bases at V and 8 bases at J, with 9 bases in the middle. CDR3 length: 12 residues. Germline V gives CDR1 SGHTA, CDR2 FQGNSA. The CDR3 bases are TGTGCCAGCAGCTTTACTACCGGTACGCAGTATTTT. Its translation: CASSFTTGTQYF.

The chain employs TRBV30 and TRBJ2-7; D remains unclear. The CDR3 is made up of 12 amino acids. Germline V CDR1 and CDR2: GTSNPN, SVGIG (reference sequence). Trimming removed 0 bases from V and 9 bases from J, with 12 bases in between. The CDR3 DNA follows: TGTGCCTGGAGTGTAATCCCTTCCTCGCAGTACTTC. Encoded protein: CAWSVIPSSQYF. The variable domain in full, completed from reference TRBV30 and TRBJ2-7, reads SQTIHQWPATLVQPVGSPLSLECTVEGTSNPNLYWYRQAAGRGLQLLFYSVGIGQISSEVPQNLSASRPQDRQFILSSKKLLLSDSGFYLCAWSVIPSSQYFGPGTRLTVT.

This clone occurred a few times. This rearrangement joins TRBV27 to TRBJ2-4; 7 bases map to TRBD2. The junction had 5 bases not matched to a gene; V was cut back by 1 base and J by 5 bases. Per the germline V gene, CDR1 is MNHEY and CDR2 is SMNVEV (reference sequence). The CDR3 runs 15 residues. The CDR3 spells CASSLFPGGENIQYF. The CDR3 region has the DNA TGTGCCAGCAGTTTATTCCCGGGGGGAGAAAACATTCAGTACTTC.

V is TRBV20-1 and J is TRBJ1-2; no clear D. V lost 6 bases and J 7 bases, leaving 9 bases between the germline ends. Germline V gene data show CDR1 as DFQATT and CDR2 as SNEGSKA (reference sequence). The CDR3 loop spans 10 amino acids. CDR3 amino acids: CSAIPVGYTF. CDR3 coding DNA: TGCAGTGCCATACCAGTTGGCTACACCTTC.

The chain combines TRBV7-9 with TRBJ2-5; TRBD1 matches at 12 bases. Looked up from germline, CDR1 is SEHNR and CDR2 is FQNEAQ (reference sequence). This CDR3 has 16 amino acids. V was pared by 5 bases and J by 5 bases, with 9 bases of the junction left unmatched. CDR3 nucleotide sequence: TGTGCCAGCAGCCCCCGGGACAGGGGGCCATGGGAGACCCAGTACTTC. As protein: CASSPRDRGPWETQYF.

The J gene is TRBJ2-2, the V gene TRBV19; 9 bases map to TRBD2. CDR3 length: 16 residues. The germline gives CDR1 LNHDA, CDR2 SQIVND (reference sequence). Trimming at V came to 5 bases and at J to 5 bases, leaving 9 bases not matched to a gene. CDR3 nucleotides: TGTGCCAGTAGTGCCGCTGGCGGGAGGGGAACCGGGGAGCTGTTTTTT. As protein: CASSAAGGRGTGELFF.

This clone occurred once. V and J are TRBV25-1 and TRBJ2-2, with 8 bases aligning to TRBD2. The junction had 10 bases not matched to a gene; V was cut back by 6 bases and J by 7 bases. Germline V CDR1 and CDR2: MGHDK, SYGVNS. The CDR3 runs 15 residues. The CDR3 is CASSLGTSFYGELFF. The CDR3 region has the DNA TGTGCCAGCAGCCTGGGGACTAGTTTTTACGGGGAGCTGTTTTTT.

The chain links TRBV6-1 to TRBJ2-7, with D possibly matching TRBD1 (5 bases). V was trimmed by 7 bases and J by 3 bases, leaving 10 bases between them. The germline gives CDR1 MNHNS, CDR2 SASEGT. The CDR3 loop spans 12 amino acids. CDR3 loop: CASTGQGYEQYF. CDR3 coding DNA: TGTGCCAGCACAGGGCAGGGCTACGAGCAGTACTTC.

The chain uses TRBV5-5 and TRBJ2-5; 7 positions match TRBD1. This CDR3 is built from 16 residues. J gave up 5 bases and V 3 bases, and 13 bases lay outside the gene matches. Germline V gene lookup returns CDR1 SGHKS and CDR2 YYEKEE (reference sequence). The CDR3 here is CASSSTGTAKGETQYF. The CDR3 DNA reads TGTGCCAGCAGCTCCACCGGGACAGCAAAGGGGGAGACCCAGTACTTC. Variable domain in full (rest from reference TRBV5-5 and TRBJ2-5): DAGVTQSPTHLIKTRGQQVTLRCSPISGHKSVSWYQQVLGQGPQFIFQYYEKEERGRGNFPDRFSARQFPNYSSELNVNALLLGDSALYLCASSSTGTAKGETQYFGPGTRLLVL.

The chain recombines TRBV5-1 with TRBJ2-7; TRBD1 aligns across 7 bases. Trimming took 5 bases from V and 5 from J; bases not matched to a gene: 10. The CDR3 contains 14 residues. Germline V lookup: CDR1 SGHRS, CDR2 YFSETQ. As DNA, the CDR3 is TGCGCCAGCAGATTAGGACAGGTCCAACACGAGCAGTACTTC. Translating it yields CASRLGQVQHEQYF.

V gene TRBV5-6 combines with J gene TRBJ1-4; D may be TRBD1 (5 bases). CDR1 and CDR2 (germline): SGHDT, YYEEEE. Trimming removed 0 bases from V and 8 bases from J, with 23 bases in between. The CDR3 has 18 amino acids. The CDR3 sequence is CASSLGGLWGGAHEKLFF. As DNA, the CDR3 is TGTGCCAGCAGCTTGGGGGGCCTGTGGGGTGGGGCCCACGAAAAACTGTTTTTT.

This chain joins TRBV14 and TRBJ2-3, with 11 positions matching TRBD2. CDR1 is SGHDN and CDR2 is FVKESK in the germline V gene. V shed 2 bases, J shed 2 bases, and the junction held 3 bases outside the gene matches. The CDR3 extends over 16 amino acids. CDR3 protein: CASSQIAGGPTDTQYF. The CDR3 nucleotides read TGTGCCAGCAGCCAAATAGCGGGAGGGCCCACAGATACGCAGTATTTT. The whole variable domain, filled in from reference TRBV14 and TRBJ2-3, reads EAGVTQFPSHSVIEKGQTVTLRCDPISGHDNLYWYRRVMGKEIKFLLHFVKESKQDESGMPNNRFLAERTGGTYSTLKVQPAELEDSGVYFCASSQIAGGPTDTQYFGPGTRLTVL.

This rearrangement joins TRBV10-2 to TRBJ2-4, with 13 bases matching TRBD2. Germline V CDR1 and CDR2: WSHSY, SAAADI. The CDR3 loop spans 16 amino acids. V was clipped by 6 bases and J by 6 bases; unmatched bases: 8. CDR3 protein: CASRGTSGDAGNIQYF. CDR3 sequence (DNA): TGCGCCAGCAGGGGGACTAGCGGGGACGCGGGAAACATTCAGTACTTC.

This clone was picked up one time. The rearrangement uses TRBV5-1 and TRBJ1-6; no definite D call. With 1 base removed from V and 0 bases from J, the gap between germline ends came to 8 bases. Germline V gene data show CDR1 as SGHRS and CDR2 as YFSETQ. This CDR3 is built from 16 residues. The CDR3 nucleotides read TGCGCCAGCAGCTTGATTGGGAGCTCCTATAATTCACCCCTCCACTTT. Its translation is CASSLIGSSYNSPLHF.

The V call is TRBV7-2, the J call TRBJ2-4, with 12 positions matching TRBD2. V gave up 1 base and J gave up 8 bases; unmatched junction bases: 3. This CDR3 is built from 15 residues. Per germline, CDR1 SGHTA and CDR2 FQGNSA. The CDR3 sequence: CASSLGLAGVDIQYF. The CDR3 bases are TGTGCCAGCAGCTTAGGACTAGCGGGAGTAGACATTCAGTACTTC.

The V and J genes are TRBV28 and TRBJ2-7, with 8 nucleotides matching TRBD2. CDR3 length equals 16 residues. Germline-derived CDR1 and CDR2 are MDHEN and SYDVKM. With V trimmed by 3 bases and J by 3 bases, 10 bases remained unmatched. The CDR3 region has the DNA TGTGCCAGCAGTTTTAAGGTAGCGGGACCCCTCTACGAGCAGTACTTC. The encoded protein is CASSFKVAGPLYEQYF.

This clone was seen only a few times. The rearrangement links TRBV27 to TRBJ1-3; D is perhaps TRBD1 (5 bases). In germline, CDR1 is MNHEY, CDR2 SMNVEV (reference sequence). Trimming removed 8 bases at V and 0 bases at J, with 17 bases between. The CDR3 contains 16 residues. Here the CDR3 DNA reads TGTGCCAGCGGGCCGGCGGGCGGGGCCTCTGGAAACACCATATATTTT. This gives the protein CASGPAGGASGNTIYF.

V usage is TRBV5-1 and J usage is TRBJ2-3, with 9 bases that match TRBD2. The V gene end was trimmed by 0 bases and the J gene end by 6 bases; junction bases not matched to a gene: 5. Germline CDR1 SGHRS, CDR2 YFSETQ. CDR3 size: 15 residues. The CDR3 sequence: CASSLVASGTDTQYF. CDR3 nucleotides: TGCGCCAGCAGCTTGGTAGCTAGCGGGACGGATACGCAGTATTTT. The entire variable domain, with the rest obtained from reference TRBV5-1 and TRBJ2-3, is as follows: KAGVTQTPRYLIKTRGQQVTLSCSPISGHRSVSWYQQTPGQGLQFLFEYFSETQRNKGNFPGRFSGRQFSNSRSEMNVSTLELGDSALYLCASSLVASGTDTQYFGPGTRLTVL.